The clone carrying this T cell receptor beta chain showed up just a few times. The sample belongs to a study of blood T cell repertoires in COVID-19. Generated by immunoSEQ multiplex PCR, the TCRdb table keeps only in-frame clones and is missing some. The profile shows tens of thousands of clones, roughly three quarters of them singletons. This CDR3 spans 15 amino acids. The sequence was obtained from an elderly woman with active or convalescent COVID-19. V gene TRBV21-1 combines with J gene TRBJ1-1; the table's D gene call, TRBD1, was not cross checked with the DNA. TRBV21-1 is a pseudogene. The sample consisted of peripheral blood. The CDR3 DNA sequence: TGTGCCAGCAGCCCCGGGACAAGGGAACACACTGAAGCTTTCTTT. Encoded protein: CASSPGTREHTEAFF.